This T cell receptor (beta chain) stems from a study of cytomegalovirus exposure and HLA in healthy donors. V trimming: 1 base; J trimming: 7 bases; junction bases outside the gene matches: 6. The V gene's germline CDR1 is GTSNPN and CDR2 SVGIG (reference sequence). This CDR3 has 13 residues. Only a few counts were recorded for this clone. It was with 60 Vbeta and 13 Jbeta primers that the PCR ran. Sequencing was performed with immunoSEQ multiplex PCR; in TCRdb, only in-frame clones are kept and a portion is missing. The sample consists of roughly 130,000 clones, 79% of them appearing once. The receptor was derived from a man younger than 35 in good health and CMV-seronegative. This sequence joins TRBV30 and TRBJ1-1, with TRBD1 matching 7 bases. Material: PBMCs. CDR3 sequence: CAWSGGQTLEAFF. DNA for the CDR3: TGTGCCTGGAGTGGGGGACAGACCCTTGAAGCTTTCTTT.